This T cell receptor (beta chain) derives from a study of beta chain features in type 1 diabetes. Background on the study: All samples combined gave roughly 100,000,000 sorted cells for examination. General study results and limits: Patients with type 1 diabetes showed fewer VDJ junction insertions and more deletions.

CD4+ cells of the naive, central memory, regulatory and stem cell-like memory types were sorted via CD45RO/CCR7/CD25/CD127/CD95/CD27. Purities over 95% were achieved in all sorted populations. Details on this clone: Antigen unknown.

CDR3 length equals 16 residues. V was clipped by 8 bases and J by 2 bases; unmatched bases: 13. Germline V CDR1 and CDR2: SGHTA, FQGNSA. The isolated RNA, all of it, was reverse transcribed, so expressed TCRB transcripts were what got sequenced. Assay: immunoSEQ multiplex PCR; the TCRdb copy retains only in-frame clones and omits some. The data show around 310,000 clones, approximately 11% seen once. The genes are TRBV7-2 and TRBJ2-3; the match to TRBD1 covers 7 bases. The sample consisted of naive CD4+ T cells from blood. The receptor comes from a woman younger than 45 in good health. As DNA, the CDR3 is TGTGCCAGCCGCGAACCAGGGGGAGAGTTCACAGATACGCAGTATTTT. Amino acids: CASREPGGEFTDTQYF.